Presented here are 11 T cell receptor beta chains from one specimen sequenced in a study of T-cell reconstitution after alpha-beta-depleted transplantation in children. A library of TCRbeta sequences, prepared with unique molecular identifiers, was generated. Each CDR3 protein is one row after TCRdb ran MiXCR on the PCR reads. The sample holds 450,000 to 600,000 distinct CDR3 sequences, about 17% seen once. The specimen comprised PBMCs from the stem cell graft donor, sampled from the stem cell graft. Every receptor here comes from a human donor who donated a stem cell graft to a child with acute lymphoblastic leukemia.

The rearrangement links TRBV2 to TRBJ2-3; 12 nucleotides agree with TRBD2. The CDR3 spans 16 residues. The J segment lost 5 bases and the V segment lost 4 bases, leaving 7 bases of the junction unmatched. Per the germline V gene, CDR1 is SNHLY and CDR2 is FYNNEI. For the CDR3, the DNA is TGTGCCAGCAGTGCATTGACTAGCGGGAGTGGAGATACGCAGTATTTT. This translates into CASSALTSGSGDTQYF.

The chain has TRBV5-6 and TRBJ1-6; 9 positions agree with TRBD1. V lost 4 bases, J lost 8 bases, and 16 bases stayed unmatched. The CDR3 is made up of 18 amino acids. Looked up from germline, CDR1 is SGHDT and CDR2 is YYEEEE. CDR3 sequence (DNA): TGTGCCAGCAGCACCGGGACAGGGTATCGGACTGTTGATTCACCCCTCCACTTT. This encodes CASSTGTGYRTVDSPLHF.

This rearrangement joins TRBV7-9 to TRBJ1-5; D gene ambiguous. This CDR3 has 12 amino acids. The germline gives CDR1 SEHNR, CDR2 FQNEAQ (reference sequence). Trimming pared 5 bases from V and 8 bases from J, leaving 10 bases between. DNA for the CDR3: TGTGCCAGCAGCCCAAGTGCAGAGCCCCAGCATTTT. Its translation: CASSPSAEPQHF.

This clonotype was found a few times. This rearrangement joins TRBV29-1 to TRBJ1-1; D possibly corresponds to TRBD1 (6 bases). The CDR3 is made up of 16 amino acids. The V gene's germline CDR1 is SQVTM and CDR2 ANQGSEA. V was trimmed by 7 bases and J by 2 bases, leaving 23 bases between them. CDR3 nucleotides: TGCAGCGCCAATACAAACAGGGTAGTGAGAAACACTGAAGCTTTCTTT. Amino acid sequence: CSANTNRVVRNTEAFF.

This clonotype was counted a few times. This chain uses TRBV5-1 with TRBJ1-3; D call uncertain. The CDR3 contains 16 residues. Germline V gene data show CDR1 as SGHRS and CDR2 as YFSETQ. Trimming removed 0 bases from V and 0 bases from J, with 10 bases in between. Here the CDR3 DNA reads TGCGCCAGCAGCTTGGCGGGAGCCTTCTCTGGAAACACCATATATTTT. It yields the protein CASSLAGAFSGNTIYF.

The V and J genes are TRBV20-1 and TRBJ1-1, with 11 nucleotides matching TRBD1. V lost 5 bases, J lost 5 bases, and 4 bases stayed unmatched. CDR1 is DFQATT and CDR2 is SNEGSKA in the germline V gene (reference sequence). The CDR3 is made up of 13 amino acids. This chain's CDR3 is CSAPDRGRTEAFF. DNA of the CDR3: TGCAGTGCTCCGGACAGGGGGCGGACTGAAGCTTTCTTT.

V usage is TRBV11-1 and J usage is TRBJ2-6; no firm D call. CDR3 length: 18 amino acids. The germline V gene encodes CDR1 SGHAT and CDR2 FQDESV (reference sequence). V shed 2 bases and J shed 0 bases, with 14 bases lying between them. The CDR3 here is CASSLKLTPYSGANVLTF. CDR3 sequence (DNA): TGTGCCAGCAGCTTAAAATTGACACCCTACTCTGGGGCCAACGTCCTGACTTTC.

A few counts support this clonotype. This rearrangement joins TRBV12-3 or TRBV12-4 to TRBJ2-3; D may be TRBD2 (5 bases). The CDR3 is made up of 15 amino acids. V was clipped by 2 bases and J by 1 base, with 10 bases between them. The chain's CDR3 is CASSLLDGGTDTQYF. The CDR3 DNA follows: TGTGCCAGCAGTTTATTAGACGGGGGCACAGATACGCAGTATTTT.

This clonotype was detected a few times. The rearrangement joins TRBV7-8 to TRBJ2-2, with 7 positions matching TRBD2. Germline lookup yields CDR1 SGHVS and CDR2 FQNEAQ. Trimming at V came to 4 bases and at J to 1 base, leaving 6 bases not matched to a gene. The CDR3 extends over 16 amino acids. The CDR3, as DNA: TGTGCCAGCAGCTCCGAACGGGAGGTGAACACCGGGGAGCTGTTTTTT. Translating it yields CASSSEREVNTGELFF.

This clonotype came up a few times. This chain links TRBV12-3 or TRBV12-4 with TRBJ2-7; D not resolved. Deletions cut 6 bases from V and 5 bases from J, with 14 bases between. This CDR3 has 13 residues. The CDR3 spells CASSSPSLHEQYF. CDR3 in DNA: TGTGCCAGCAGCTCCCCCAGCCTCCACGAGCAGTACTTC.

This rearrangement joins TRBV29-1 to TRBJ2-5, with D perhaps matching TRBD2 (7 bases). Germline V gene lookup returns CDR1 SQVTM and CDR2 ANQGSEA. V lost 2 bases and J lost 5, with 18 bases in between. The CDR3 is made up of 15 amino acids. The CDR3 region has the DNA TGCAGCGTTGAATTTCGGGGGGCTCAGGGGGAGACCCAGTACTTC. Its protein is CSVEFRGAQGETQYF. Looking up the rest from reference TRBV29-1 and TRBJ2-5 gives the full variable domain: SAVISQKPSRDICQRGTSLTIQCQVDSQVTMMFWYRQQPGQSLTLIATANQGSEATYESGFVIDKFPISRPNLTFSTLTVSNMSPEDSSIYLCSVEFRGAQGETQYFGPGTRLLVL.